Listed below are T cell receptor beta chains from one sample, sequenced in a study of blood T cell repertoires in COVID-19. The assay was immunoSEQ multiplex PCR, and TCRdb's table has in-frame clones only and misses some. This sample has about 300,000 clones, with about 89% found just once. The sequenced sample was PBMCs or T cells enriched from blood (not recorded which). The receptors here all came from a woman aged 40 to 50 who had recovered from COVID-19. The CDR3 runs from the conserved cysteine through the conserved F or W. The order of the fields is J gene, D gene, V gene, clone size, CDR3 DNA, CDR3 protein. D genes are given only for firm matches. A row's size may be missing; if present it is once, few, many or a size class.

TRBJ2-1 | - | TRBV3-1/TRBV3-2 | - | TGTGCCAGCAGCAAGGCAGCAGGCAGCTCCTACAATGAGCAGTTCTTC | CASSKAAGSSYNEQFF
TRBJ1-1 | - | TRBV6-2/TRBV6-3 | - | TGTGCCAGCAGTCGCGCACTGTCGGGCACTGAAGCTTTCTTT | CASSRALSGTEAFF
TRBJ2-3 | - | TRBV18 | - | TGTGCCAGCTCACCCGACATGTTGTCAGATACGCAGTATTTT | CASSPDMLSDTQYF
TRBJ1-1 | - | TRBV4-2 | - | TGTGCCAGCAGCCAAGATCGGACAGCGTCTGAAGCTTTCTTT | CASSQDRTASEAFF
TRBJ2-7 | - | TRBV7-8 | - | TGTGCCAGCAGCTTAGGGAGCACCAACTACGAGCAGTACTTC | CASSLGSTNYEQYF
TRBJ2-1 | TRBD2 | TRBV27 | - | TGTGCCAGCAGAAGGGTGCTAGCGGGGGTCACTGAGCAGTTCTTC | CASRRVLAGVTEQFF
TRBJ1-2 | - | TRBV7-8 | - | TGTGCCAGCAGCCAGGGGAACTATGGCTACACCTTC | CASSQGNYGYTF
TRBJ1-1 | TRBD1 | TRBV19 | - | TGTGCCAGTAGTCTTTCCCCGGCAGGGGGAAGGGGGAACACTGAAGCTTTCTTT | CASSLSPAGGRGNTEAFF
TRBJ1-1 | TRBD1 | TRBV18 | - | TGTGCCAGCTCACCTTCCACAGGGGGCACTGAAGCTTTCTTT | CASSPSTGGTEAFF
TRBJ2-1 | - | TRBV7-9 | once | TGTGCCAGCAGCTTACTCGAGCGGAATGAGCAGTTCTTC | CASSLLERNEQFF
TRBJ2-1 | TRBD1 | TRBV11-3 | once | TGTGCCAGCAGCTCGACAGGGGAGGATGAGCAGTTCTTC | CASSSTGEDEQFF
TRBJ2-7 | TRBD1 | TRBV20-1 | - | TGCAGTGCTAGTTCGGACAGGGGGTACCAGCAGTACTTC | CSASSDRGYQQYF
TRBJ2-4 | - | TRBV5-1 | - | TGCGCCAGCAGCCGACTCGCAGGGGTCGGGAAAAACATTCAGTACTTC | CASSRLAGVGKNIQYF
TRBJ1-1 | - | TRBV7-6 | - | TGTGCCAGCAGCTTATCCAGGGTCTCTGAAGCTTTCTTT | CASSLSRVSEAFF
TRBJ2-1 | TRBD2 | TRBV5-1 | - | TGCGCCAGCAGCTTGGGGCAATCCGGGACTAGCGGGGTCGTGGATGAGCAGTTCTTC | CASSLGQSGTSGVVDEQFF
TRBJ1-2 | TRBD1 | TRBV4-1 | - | TGCGCCAGCAGCCAACTATATGACAGGGGGTTTGGCTACACCTTC | CASSQLYDRGFGYTF
TRBJ1-6 | TRBD1 | TRBV7-8 | - | TGTGCCACCGCTAGGGACAGTAATTCACCCCTCCACTTT | CATARDSNSPLHF
TRBJ1-5 | - | TRBV3-1/TRBV3-2 | - | TGTGCCAGCAGCCAAGGCGCGGGGGACAATCAGCCCCAGCATTTT | CASSQGAGDNQPQHF
TRBJ1-2 | TRBD1 | TRBV5-1 | - | TGCGCCAGCAGTTATTCGACAGGGAACTATGGCTACACCTTC | CASSYSTGNYGYTF
TRBJ1-2 | - | TRBV18 | once | TGTGCCAGCTCACCATTCGACGGGGATGGCTACACCTTC | CASSPFDGDGYTF
TRBJ2-7 | TRBD2 | TRBV10-3 | - | TGTGCCATCTCGGGGGCCAGCGGGAGGGATTACGAGCAGTACTTC | CAISGASGRDYEQYF
TRBJ1-6 | TRBD1 | TRBV3-1/TRBV3-2 | - | TGTGCCAGCAGCCAAGATCACAGGGGGGATTCACCCCTCCACTTT | CASSQDHRGDSPLHF
TRBJ2-7 | - | TRBV6-5 | - | TGTGCCAGCAGTTACTCAGGACAGCAATACGAGCAGTACTTC | CASSYSGQQYEQYF
TRBJ1-5 | TRBD1 | TRBV19 | - | TGTGCCAGTAGTATAACTTCGGCAGGGGGTCAGCCCCAGCATTTT | CASSITSAGGQPQHF
TRBJ2-3 | TRBD2 | TRBV18 | - | TGTGCCAGCTCACCAAGGACTAGCGGGAGTGCAGATACGCAGTATTTT | CASSPRTSGSADTQYF
TRBJ2-3 | - | TRBV6-5 | - | TGTGCCAGCAGTTACGCTGAGGGCACAGATACGCAGTATTTT | CASSYAEGTDTQYF
TRBJ2-3 | TRBD2 | TRBV5-1 | once | TGCGCCAGCAGCTTGGGGAGCGGGAGCGGGGATACGCAGTATTTT | CASSLGSGSGDTQYF
TRBJ1-2 | TRBD1 | TRBV19 | - | TGTGCCAGTAGTAGCAGGGGGTCGGGCTATGGCTACACCTTC | CASSSRGSGYGYTF
TRBJ1-1 | TRBD1 | TRBV13 | - | TGTGCCAGCAGCTTAGATATTTTCGGACAGGGGGATAATACTGAAGCTTTCTTT | CASSLDIFGQGDNTEAFF
TRBJ2-7 | TRBD1 | TRBV6-5 | - | TGTGCCAGCAGTTACGGGGACAGGGGTATACATTACGAGCAGTACTTC | CASSYGDRGIHYEQYF
TRBJ1-1 | TRBD1 | TRBV5-1 | - | TGCGCCAGCAGCGTGACAGGGCTTGGGTCGAGAACTGAAGCTTTCTTT | CASSVTGLGSRTEAFF
TRBJ2-7 | TRBD1 | TRBV30 | few | TGTGCCTGGAGGGGACAGGGCCGCCGGGCCTACGAGCAGTACTTC | CAWRGQGRRAYEQYF
TRBJ1-5 | - | TRBV20-1 | - | TGCAGTGCTAGTCCTCAGGGTACAAGGGTCAATCAGCCCCAGCATTTT | CSASPQGTRVNQPQHF
TRBJ2-3 | TRBD2 | TRBV3-1/TRBV3-2 | - | TGTGCCAGCAGCCAAGAGGGGGGACTAGCGACAGATACGCAGTATTTT | CASSQEGGLATDTQYF
TRBJ2-3 | - | TRBV5-1 | - | TGCGCCAGCAGCTTCGGGACTAGCACAGATACGCAGTATTTT | CASSFGTSTDTQYF
TRBJ1-4 | TRBD1 | TRBV27 | - | TGTGCCAGCAGTTCCGGACAGGGGCTACGAGAAAAACTGTTTTTT | CASSSGQGLREKLFF
TRBJ2-1 | - | TRBV30 | - | TGTGCCTGGAGTGGCAGTCACAATGAGCAGTTCTTC | CAWSGSHNEQFF
TRBJ2-3 | TRBD1 | TRBV19 | - | TGTGCCAGTAGTAATAGAGGAGGACAGGGGTCCACAGATACGCAGTATTTT | CASSNRGGQGSTDTQYF
TRBJ1-6 | - | TRBV5-1 | - | TGCGCCAGCAGCTCAGCTAGGGGCGGTGATTCACCCCTCCACTTT | CASSSARGGDSPLHF
TRBJ2-4 | TRBD1 | TRBV6-2/TRBV6-3 | - | TGTGCCAGCAGCCGGACAGGGCTAGCCAAAAACATTCAGTACTTC | CASSRTGLAKNIQYF
TRBJ1-4 | - | TRBV4-1 | - | TGCGCCAGCAGCCAGATCGCTGAGGAAGAAAAACTGTTTTTT | CASSQIAEEEKLFF
TRBJ2-5 | - | TRBV9 | once | TGTGCCAGCACTTTGACTTCGACGGCAGCCCAAGAGACCCAGTACTTC | CASTLTSTAAQETQYF
TRBJ1-1 | - | TRBV25-1 | few | TGTGCCAGCAGCCCACGACGGGATAGGAACACTGAAGCTTTCTTT | CASSPRRDRNTEAFF
TRBJ1-2 | TRBD1 | TRBV6-4 | once | TGTGCCAGCAGCTTCATAGCAGGGGGCGCGGGTGGCTACACCTTC | CASSFIAGGAGGYTF
TRBJ1-1 | TRBD1 | TRBV27 | - | TGTGCCAGCAGTCCCAGGGACAGGGAGTACACTGAAGCTTTCTTT | CASSPRDREYTEAFF